The 14 T cell receptor beta chains below all came from one sample that was sequenced in a study of cytomegalovirus exposure and HLA in healthy donors. 60 Vbeta and 13 Jbeta primers were used in PCR. The table came from immunoSEQ multiplex PCR; TCRdb's copy has only in-frame clones and leaves some out. The table lists over 55,000 clones, about four fifths of them singletons. Sequenced: PBMCs. The receptor set was obtained from a woman between 25 and 40 years old in good health and CMV-seronegative.

This chain connects TRBV4-3 to TRBJ2-5; the D gene is possibly TRBD2 (5 bases). There are 15 residues in the CDR3. CDR1 LGHNA and CDR2 YSLEER come from the germline V gene. Trimming removed 0 bases from V and 4 bases from J, with 12 bases in between. The CDR3 region has the DNA TGCGCCAGCAGCCAAGATTGGGCTAGCTCAGAGACCCAGTACTTC. This codes for CASSQDWASSETQYF.

This clone was counted once. The chain joins TRBV9 to TRBJ2-7, with TRBD1 matching over 7 bases. V shed 0 bases, J shed 5 bases, and the junction held 5 bases outside the gene matches. Germline assignment: CDR1 SGDLS and CDR2 YYNGEE. The CDR3 is 14 amino acids. The CDR3 region is CASSVGTGFNEQYF. The CDR3 bases are TGTGCCAGCAGCGTAGGGACAGGTTTTAACGAGCAGTACTTC.

The V gene is TRBV9, the J gene TRBJ2-5; tentatively, D is TRBD2 (5 bases). V was pared by 0 bases and J by 5 bases, with 11 bases between. CDR3 length: 14 amino acids. Per the germline V gene, CDR1 is SGDLS and CDR2 is YYNGEE. This CDR3 is CASSVDRGRETQYF. CDR3 sequence (DNA): TGTGCCAGCAGCGTAGACCGGGGTAGGGAGACCCAGTACTTC.

The genes are TRBV10-3 and TRBJ2-3; D is possibly TRBD2 (5 bases). In germline, CDR1 is ENHRY, CDR2 SYGVKD. V dropped 2 bases and J dropped 1 base, with 7 bases sitting between them. The CDR3 runs to 14 residues. Here the CDR3 reads CAISEPGGTDTQYF. Written as DNA, the CDR3 is TGTGCCATCAGTGAGCCCGGGGGCACAGATACGCAGTATTTT.

V is TRBV7-9 and J is TRBJ1-2; TRBD1 agrees at 7 bases. Trimming cost V 5 bases and J 2 bases; bases outside gene matches: 14. Germline CDR1 reads SEHNR; CDR2 reads FQNEAQ (reference sequence). The CDR3 is made up of 17 amino acids. CDR3: CASSKTIYRGTNYGYTF. The CDR3 coding sequence is TGTGCCAGCAGCAAAACAATTTACAGGGGCACCAACTATGGCTACACCTTC.

On this clone itself: The same CDR3 arises from other DNA sequences in this sample as well. The chain employs TRBV19 and TRBJ2-5; TRBD2 is a possible D gene (6 bases). CDR1 LNHDA and CDR2 SQIVND come from the germline V gene (reference sequence). The CDR3 is 12 amino acids. Trimming shortened V by 8 bases and J by 5 bases, and 12 bases separated the two germline ends. The CDR3 sequence: CASRQAGETQYF. The CDR3 nucleotides read TGTGCCAGTCGCCAAGCGGGCGAGACCCAGTACTTC.

The chain is built from TRBV4-1 and TRBJ1-1, with 7 bases that match TRBD1. The V segment lost 1 base and the J segment 0 bases; nucleotides outside the gene matches: 5. Germline CDR1 MGHRA, CDR2 YSYEKL. The CDR3 is 16 residues long. The chain's CDR3 is CASSQGWGQMNTEAFF. DNA of the CDR3: TGCGCCAGCAGCCAAGGATGGGGACAGATGAACACTGAAGCTTTCTTT.

The table lists this clone with a few counts. The chain has TRBV4-1 and TRBJ2-7, with D perhaps TRBD2 (6 bases). This CDR3 region has 15 residues. The V gene's germline CDR1 is MGHRA and CDR2 YSYEKL. V lost 1 base and J lost 5, with 15 bases in between. CDR3: CASSQVLALINEQYF. The CDR3 DNA is TGCGCCAGCAGCCAAGTTCTAGCGCTTATCAACGAGCAGTACTTC.

J is TRBJ2-7 and V is TRBV30, with D tentatively TRBD2 (5 bases). CDR3 size: 13 residues. Trimming removed 1 base at V and 2 bases at J, with 9 bases between. In germline, CDR1 is GTSNPN, CDR2 SVGIG (reference sequence). CDR3 nucleotide sequence: TGTGCCTGGAGTGGCGGGCCGGCCTACGAGCAGTACTTC. Translating it yields CAWSGGPAYEQYF.

This sequence joins TRBV6-5 and TRBJ1-2; D possibly corresponds to TRBD1 (5 bases). V was pared by 7 bases and J by 6 bases, with 15 bases between. Germline V gene data show CDR1 as MNHEY and CDR2 as SVGAGI. This CDR3 comprises 13 residues. The DNA for the CDR3 is TGTGCCAGCACCACTATACAGGCGAATGGCTACACCTTC. Translating gives CASTTIQANGYTF.

The genes are TRBV30 and TRBJ2-1, with 9 bases that match TRBD1. CDR1 GTSNPN and CDR2 SVGIG come from the germline V gene (reference sequence). CDR3 length equals 13 residues. V dropped 5 bases and J dropped 5; count of bases not matched to a gene: 4. CDR3 amino acids: CAWDRGGNNEQFF. In nucleotides, the CDR3 is TGTGCCTGGGACAGGGGGGGGAACAATGAGCAGTTCTTC.

The chain is built from TRBV6-5 and TRBJ2-1; 10 bases fit TRBD2. This CDR3 region has 15 residues. Germline CDR1 is MNHEY and CDR2 is SVGAGI. Trimming at V came to 2 bases and at J to 5 bases, leaving 3 bases not matched to a gene. The CDR3 nucleotides are TGTGCCAGCAGTTACACTAGCGGGGAACACAATGAGCAGTTCTTC. This gives the protein CASSYTSGEHNEQFF.

This chain uses TRBV15 with TRBJ1-1, with a weak D call TRBD1 (5 bases). Germline V gene lookup returns CDR1 LNHNV and CDR2 YYDKDF (reference sequence). The CDR3 runs to 13 residues. Between the trimmed V and J ends, which lost 6 bases and 7 bases, there was a span of 15 bases. In nucleotides, the CDR3 is TGTGCCACCAGGTCTCAGGGCAGTCATGAAGCTTTCTTT. Translating it yields CATRSQGSHEAFF.

The chain links TRBV6-5 to TRBJ1-1; no clear D. The CDR3 runs 14 residues. Deletions cut 8 bases from V and 0 bases from J, with 13 bases between. CDR1 and CDR2 from the germline V gene are MNHEY and SVGAGI. This CDR3 is CASGLGGVNTEAFF. The CDR3 region has the DNA TGTGCCAGCGGTCTAGGCGGGGTGAACACTGAAGCTTTCTTT.